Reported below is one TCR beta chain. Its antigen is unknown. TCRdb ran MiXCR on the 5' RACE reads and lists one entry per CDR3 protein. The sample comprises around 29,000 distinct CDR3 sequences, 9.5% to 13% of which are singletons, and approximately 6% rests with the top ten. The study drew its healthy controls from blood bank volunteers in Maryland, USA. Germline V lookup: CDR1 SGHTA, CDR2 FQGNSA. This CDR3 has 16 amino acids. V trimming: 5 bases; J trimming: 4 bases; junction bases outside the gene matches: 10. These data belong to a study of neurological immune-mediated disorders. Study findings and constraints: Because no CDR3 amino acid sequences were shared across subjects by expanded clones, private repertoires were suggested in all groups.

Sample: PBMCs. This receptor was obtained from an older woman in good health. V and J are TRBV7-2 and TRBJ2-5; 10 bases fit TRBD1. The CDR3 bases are TGTGCCAGCAGCCCCCAAAGGGACAGGGGATTAGAGACCCAGTACTTC. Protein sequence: CASSPQRDRGLETQYF.